This section outlines one T cell receptor (beta chain) sequence together with its context. The data belong to a study of cytomegalovirus exposure and HLA in healthy donors. The V gene's germline CDR1 is SGHRS and CDR2 YFSETQ. Unmatched junction bases numbered 3, after V lost 5 bases and J lost 5 bases. The CDR3 totals 12 residues. Amplification used 60 Vbeta primers and 13 Jbeta primers. Generated by immunoSEQ multiplex PCR, the TCRdb table keeps only in-frame clones and is missing some. The sample shows about 130,000 clones, around 75% of them seen only once. Material: PBMCs. The chain employs TRBV5-1 and TRBJ2-7; 8 nucleotides agree with TRBD1. This sequence was found in a man aged 25 to 45 in good health and CMV-seronegative. The CDR3, as DNA: TGCGCCAGCAGTCCGGACAGGGACGAGCAGTACTTC. Residues: CASSPDRDEQYF. Based on the CDR3 plus reference TRBV5-1 and TRBJ2-7, the full variable domain is KAGVTQTPRYLIKTRGQQVTLSCSPISGHRSVSWYQQTPGQGLQFLFEYFSETQRNKGNFPGRFSGRQFSNSRSEMNVSTLELGDSALYLCASSPDRDEQYFGPGTRLTVT.